This T cell receptor beta chain stems from a study of cytomegalovirus exposure and HLA in healthy donors. Whole-study results and caveats: The authors enumerated 150 to 200 TCR beta chains as linked to cytomegalovirus.

As for this clone: What it binds is unknown.

Profiling relied on immunoSEQ multiplex PCR, and the TCRdb table lists in-frame clones only, not all of them. Among 300,000 to 350,000 clones listed, approximately 91% were seen once. This sequence was found in a man aged 30-40 years in good health and CMV-seronegative. Sequencing was done on a sample of PBMCs.

The CDR3 nucleotides are TGTGCCAGCAGCTTAGCCCGGGACAAAGACACTGAAGCTTTCTTT. Its translation: CASSLARDKDTEAFF. The V and J genes are TRBV7-9 and TRBJ1-1; D is perhaps TRBD1 (6 bases). The CDR3 loop spans 15 amino acids. Trimming stripped 0 bases from V and 3 bases from J, with 11 bases between. The V gene's germline CDR1 is SEHNR and CDR2 FQNEAQ (reference sequence). Full variable domain (rest looked up from reference TRBV7-9 and TRBJ1-1): DTGVSQNPRHKITKRGQNVTFRCDPISEHNRLYWYRQTLGQGPEFLTYFQNEAQLEKSRLLSDRFSAERPKGSFSTLEIQRTEQGDSAMYLCASSLARDKDTEAFFGQGTRLTVV.